Shown below are 30 T cell receptor beta chains from a single sample sequenced in a study of Ad26.COV2.S vaccination and SARS-CoV-2 variants (dated by TCRdb to the early 2020s). The treatment or condition label of this sample denotes: some 19 received Ad26.COV2.S at low or high dose, single or two shots; 5 received placebo; per-sample allocation not given. For vaccine and placebo recipients, repertoires were sequenced using samples collected on day 63 after the first injection. The method behind the library was the immunoSEQ multiplex PCR assay. In TCRdb, the immuneACCESS table is reduced to in-frame sequences with V and J assigned. These tables do not hold every clone; where another copy was compared, an unresolved V gene accounts for under half, and the others remain unexplained. A total of about 680,000 clones appear in this sample, approximately 88% of them only once. The ten largest make up roughly 1.5% of the sample.

Sequencing used peripheral blood, obtained in a trial of Ad26.COV2.S vaccine versus placebo. Every receptor here comes from a person aged 18-65 years who received the Ad26.COV2.S COVID-19 vaccine or a placebo.

This chain connects TRBV5-4 to TRBJ1-4; TRBD1 matches at 9 bases. The V and J ends lost 1 base and 4 bases, in that order; junction bases with no gene match: 5. CDR1 SGHNT and CDR2 YYREEE come from the germline V gene (reference sequence). CDR3 size: 16 residues. CDR3 loop: CASSLSVGQGNEKLFF. As DNA, the CDR3 is TGTGCCAGCAGCTTGTCCGTGGGACAGGGTAATGAAAAACTGTTTTTT. Full variable domain (outside the CDR3, taken from reference TRBV5-4 and TRBJ1-4): ETGVTQSPTHLIKTRGQQVTLRCSSQSGHNTVSWYQQALGQGPQFIFQYYREEENGRGNFPPRFSGLQFPNYSSELNVNALELDDSALYLCASSLSVGQGNEKLFFGSGTQLSVL.

The J gene is TRBJ2-1, the V gene TRBV2; the match to TRBD2 covers 12 bases. The V gene end was trimmed by 4 bases and the J gene end by 10 bases; junction bases not matched to a gene: 8. This CDR3 has 15 amino acids. Looked up from germline, CDR1 is SNHLY and CDR2 is FYNNEI. For the CDR3, the DNA is TGTGCCAGCAGTGGACTAGCGGGAGAGCTTGGGGAGCAGTTCTTC. This gives the protein CASSGLAGELGEQFF.

The V gene is TRBV3-1 (or the pseudogene TRBV3-2), the J gene TRBJ1-1; D remains ambiguous. The ends were cut back, 4 bases at V and 0 bases at J, with 9 bases in the middle. CDR1 is LGHDT and CDR2 is YNNKEL in the germline V gene (reference sequence). This CDR3 spans 14 amino acids. CDR3 nucleotides: TGTGCCAGCAGCCTAGGGCCCATGAACACTGAAGCTTTCTTT. Its translation: CASSLGPMNTEAFF.

The V call is TRBV4-1, the J call TRBJ2-5; TRBD2 matches 12 bases. There are 17 residues in the CDR3. After removal of 4 bases from V and 2 bases from J, the junction contained 8 bases not matched to a gene. The germline V gene has CDR1 MGHRA and CDR2 YSYEKL. The CDR3 spells CASSRLAGGPVQETQYF. The CDR3 DNA reads as TGCGCCAGCAGCCGTCTAGCGGGGGGGCCCGTTCAAGAGACCCAGTACTTC.

The chain joins TRBV2 to TRBJ2-2, with no clear D. Looked up from germline, CDR1 is SNHLY and CDR2 is FYNNEI. The V end was cut by 4 bases, the J end by 2 bases, with 5 bases between. The CDR3 covers 13 residues. CDR3 loop: CASSGVNTGELFF. CDR3 in DNA: TGTGCCAGCAGTGGCGTCAACACCGGGGAGCTGTTTTTT.

The gene calls are TRBV7-9 and TRBJ1-1; maybe TRBD1 (6 bases). The CDR3 loop spans 14 amino acids. With 3 bases removed from V and 3 bases from J, the gap between germline ends came to 11 bases. CDR1 SEHNR and CDR2 FQNEAQ come from the germline V gene (reference sequence). The CDR3 reads CASSFGGRDTEAFF. The CDR3 DNA follows: TGTGCCAGCAGCTTCGGGGGGCGCGACACTGAAGCTTTCTTT.

The chain joins TRBV10-3 to TRBJ1-1, with 8 bases fitting TRBD1. CDR1 ENHRY and CDR2 SYGVKD come from the germline V gene. The CDR3 runs 14 residues. With 5 bases clipped from V and 5 bases from J, the junction kept 7 bases outside the gene matches. The CDR3 region is CAISISDRETEAFF. The CDR3 DNA sequence: TGTGCCATCAGTATCTCGGACAGGGAGACTGAAGCTTTCTTT.

This clone was seen a single time. The gene calls are TRBV30 and TRBJ1-2; 11 bases are a match to TRBD1. V trimming: 3 bases; J trimming: 4 bases; junction bases outside the gene matches: 7. Germline values: CDR1 GTSNPN, CDR2 SVGIG (reference sequence). The CDR3 loop spans 15 amino acids. CDR3 loop: CAWSFWDRGGYGYTF. In DNA form, the CDR3 reads TGTGCCTGGAGCTTTTGGGACAGGGGGGGCTATGGCTACACCTTC.

The genes are TRBV18 and TRBJ1-6; possible D gene TRBD1, 6 bases. This CDR3 has 14 amino acids. Germline V lookup: CDR1 KGHSH, CDR2 LQKENI. V was cut by 3 bases and J by 9 bases, with 12 bases left in between. The CDR3 here is CASSPPGESSPLHF. CDR3 sequence (DNA): TGTGCCAGCTCACCCCCAGGGGAGAGTTCACCCCTCCACTTT.

This rearrangement joins TRBV12-3 or TRBV12-4 to TRBJ2-7; no firm D call. This CDR3 contains 11 residues. The V gene lost 8 bases and the J gene lost 3 bases, with 8 bases spanning the gap. CDR3 sequence reads: CASGFRYEQYF. DNA for the CDR3: TGTGCCAGCGGATTCCGCTACGAGCAGTACTTC.

The chain combines TRBV19 with TRBJ1-6, with D possibly being TRBD1 (5 bases). Germline V gene lookup returns CDR1 LNHDA and CDR2 SQIVND (reference sequence). V lost 7 bases and J 9 bases, leaving 13 bases between the germline ends. The CDR3 is 13 amino acids. The CDR3 region has the DNA TGTGCCAGTAAAATAGGGGTCGGTTCACCCCTCCACTTT. This encodes CASKIGVGSPLHF.

The genes are TRBV6-5 and TRBJ2-7; 12 bases map to TRBD2. The CDR3 is 14 amino acids. Unmatched junction bases numbered 5, after V lost 6 bases and J lost 5 bases. Per germline, CDR1 MNHEY and CDR2 SVGAGI. The DNA of the CDR3 is TGTGCCAGCAGGTCTAGCGGGAGGGCGGACGAGCAGTACTTC. This encodes CASRSSGRADEQYF.

This sequence joins TRBV18 and TRBJ1-5; maybe TRBD1 (6 bases). V lost 3 bases and J lost 8, with 14 bases in between. CDR3 length: 14 amino acids. Germline V CDR1 and CDR2: KGHSH, LQKENI. The CDR3 here is CASSPEGGPEPQHF. The CDR3 DNA reads as TGTGCCAGCTCACCCGAGGGGGGCCCAGAGCCCCAGCATTTT.

The chain carries TRBV18 and TRBJ1-1; D possibly corresponds to TRBD1 (5 bases). The CDR3 covers 16 residues. V lost 4 bases, J lost 5 bases, and 20 bases lay in between. CDR1 and CDR2 (germline): KGHSH, LQKENI. CDR3 nucleotides: TGTGCCAGCTCACGAGATGGGACCAGCGAGGGGACTGAAGCTTTCTTT. Translation gives CASSRDGTSEGTEAFF.

J is TRBJ2-5 and V is TRBV5-4, with D possibly TRBD1 on 6 matching bases. In germline, CDR1 is SGHNT, CDR2 YYREEE (reference sequence). V was trimmed by 0 bases and J by 3 bases, leaving 9 bases between them. The CDR3 consists of 14 residues. The CDR3 loop is CASSLADRKETQYF. DNA of the CDR3: TGTGCCAGCAGCTTGGCCGACAGGAAAGAGACCCAGTACTTC.

The chain joins TRBV11-1 to TRBJ2-3; TRBD2 matches at 8 bases. The junction had 6 bases not matched to a gene; V was cut back by 5 bases and J by 2 bases. Germline loops: CDR1 SGHAT, CDR2 FQDESV (reference sequence). CDR3 length equals 15 residues. DNA of the CDR3: TGTGCCAGCAGCCCTTCGGGGGGGAACACAGATACGCAGTATTTT. Protein: CASSPSGGNTDTQYF.

The chain employs TRBV27 and TRBJ2-6; D is perhaps TRBD1 (6 bases). The CDR3 consists of 15 residues. The V end was cut by 8 bases, the J end by 4 bases, with 15 bases between. The germline gives CDR1 MNHEY, CDR2 SMNVEV (reference sequence). This CDR3 is CASRFWGPGANVLTF. CDR3 nucleotides: TGTGCCAGCCGGTTTTGGGGGCCCGGGGCCAACGTCCTGACTTTC.

The V and J genes are TRBV18 and TRBJ1-1; a possible D gene is TRBD1 (5 bases). Per the germline V gene, CDR1 is KGHSH and CDR2 is LQKENI. There are 14 residues in the CDR3. V lost 3 bases and J 8 bases, leaving 16 bases between the germline ends. CDR3 sequence reads: CASSPRGTVNEAFF. The CDR3 region has the DNA TGTGCCAGCTCACCTCGAGGGACGGTGAACGAAGCTTTCTTT.

The chain joins TRBV7-9 to TRBJ2-6; the D is unclear. CDR1 is SEHNR, CDR2 FQNEAQ, per germline (reference sequence). Deletions cut 4 bases from V and 1 base from J, with 5 bases between. CDR3 size: 14 residues. CDR3 DNA: TGTGCCAGCAGCTCCCTTTCTGGGGCCAACGTCCTGACTTTC. It yields the protein CASSSLSGANVLTF.

The rearrangement links TRBV18 to TRBJ2-1; 12 bases are shared with TRBD2. With 3 bases clipped from V and 7 bases from J, the junction kept 10 bases outside the gene matches. CDR1 is KGHSH and CDR2 is LQKENI in the germline V gene. This CDR3 region has 17 residues. CDR3 sequence reads: CASSPRLAGVGTNEQFF. The DNA of the CDR3 is TGTGCCAGCTCACCGAGACTAGCGGGAGTGGGGACGAATGAGCAGTTCTTC.

The chain has TRBV13 and TRBJ1-6; D is undetermined. CDR3 size: 12 residues. CDR1 and CDR2 (germline): PRHDT, FYEKMQ (reference sequence). V was trimmed by 5 bases and J by 10 bases, leaving 9 bases between them. In nucleotides, the CDR3 is TGTGCCAGCAGCCCACTTGCATCACCCCTCCACTTT. Its protein is CASSPLASPLHF. The whole variable domain, remainder taken from reference TRBV13 and TRBJ1-6, is AAGVIQSPRHLIKEKRETATLKCYPIPRHDTVYWYQQGPGQDPQFLISFYEKMQSDKGSIPDRFSAQQFSDYHSELNMSSLELGDSALYFCASSPLASPLHFGNGTRLTVT.

The rearrangement joins TRBV7-8 to TRBJ1-2; D possibly corresponds to TRBD1 (5 bases). The CDR3 is 14 amino acids. The germline V gene encodes CDR1 SGHVS and CDR2 FQNEAQ. Deletions cut 5 bases from V and 5 bases from J, with 15 bases between. CDR3 in amino acids: CASSPTGTRYGYTF. CDR3 in DNA: TGTGCCAGCAGCCCAACCGGGACTCGGTATGGCTACACCTTC.

The V and J genes are TRBV12-5 and TRBJ1-1, with a tentative D call TRBD1 (6 bases). Trimming pared 6 bases from V and 3 bases from J, leaving 14 bases between. The CDR3 is made up of 14 amino acids. CDR1 LGHNT and CDR2 FRNRAP come from the germline V gene. The CDR3 DNA is TGTGCTAGTGGCCCCCGGGGGGCTGACACTGAAGCTTTCTTT. It codes for CASGPRGADTEAFF.

The J gene is TRBJ2-1, the V gene TRBV11-3; 15 nucleotides agree with TRBD2. Germline V gene sequence: CDR1 SGHNT, CDR2 YENEEA. This CDR3 has 17 residues. V trimming: 3 bases; J trimming: 6 bases; junction bases outside the gene matches: 6. CDR3 region: CASSFAGGLAGGNEQFF. DNA of the CDR3: TGTGCCAGCAGCTTCGCGGGGGGACTAGCGGGAGGCAATGAGCAGTTCTTC.

The chain recombines TRBV6-5 with TRBJ2-7, with 7 bases identical to TRBD2. This CDR3 has 16 residues. J was trimmed by 5 bases and V by 0 bases; bases with no gene match: 10. In germline, CDR1 is MNHEY, CDR2 SVGAGI. This CDR3 reads CASSYSYERGRHEQYF. The CDR3 DNA sequence: TGTGCCAGCAGTTACTCCTACGAGCGGGGTCGGCACGAGCAGTACTTC.

The chain has TRBV6-6 and TRBJ2-7, with D unclear. The length of the CDR3 is 15 residues. The V end lost 6 bases, the J end lost 0 bases, and 15 bases lay between the germline ends. Germline V gene lookup returns CDR1 MNHNY and CDR2 SVGAGI (reference sequence). The CDR3 sequence is CASRIAATASYEQYF. In nucleotides, the CDR3 is TGTGCCAGCAGAATTGCGGCAACCGCCTCCTACGAGCAGTACTTC.

This clone was detected once. V usage is TRBV30 and J usage is TRBJ2-6; D not certain. Germline V CDR1 and CDR2: GTSNPN, SVGIG (reference sequence). The CDR3 extends over 12 amino acids. V lost 7 bases to trimming and J lost 4 bases, with 8 bases between them. CDR3 sequence: CAFLGGANVLTF. The CDR3 DNA reads as TGTGCCTTCCTCGGGGGGGCCAACGTCCTGACTTTC.

The V call is TRBV2, the J call TRBJ1-5; D gene unclear. The CDR3 runs 14 residues. CDR1 and CDR2 (germline): SNHLY, FYNNEI. V dropped 7 bases and J dropped 0 bases, with 10 bases sitting between them. The CDR3 loop reads CASNPSYSNQPQHF. The DNA of the CDR3 is TGTGCCAGCAACCCATCGTATAGCAATCAGCCCCAGCATTTT.

The chain combines TRBV19 with TRBJ1-5; D remains ambiguous. Trimming removed 6 bases at V and 2 bases at J, with 8 bases between. In germline, CDR1 is LNHDA, CDR2 SQIVND (reference sequence). There are 13 residues in the CDR3. In nucleotides, the CDR3 is TGTGCCAGTAGAGTTAGAGGCAATCAGCCCCAGCATTTT. Its protein is CASRVRGNQPQHF.

The chain recombines TRBV27 with TRBJ2-7, with TRBD1 matching over 10 bases. The CDR3 length is 15 residues. Per the germline V gene, CDR1 is MNHEY and CDR2 is SMNVEV (reference sequence). The V and J ends lost 3 bases and 4 bases, in that order; junction bases with no gene match: 6. CDR3 sequence reads: CASSFADRGKYEQYF. The CDR3 DNA follows: TGTGCCAGCAGTTTCGCGGACAGGGGGAAATACGAGCAGTACTTC.